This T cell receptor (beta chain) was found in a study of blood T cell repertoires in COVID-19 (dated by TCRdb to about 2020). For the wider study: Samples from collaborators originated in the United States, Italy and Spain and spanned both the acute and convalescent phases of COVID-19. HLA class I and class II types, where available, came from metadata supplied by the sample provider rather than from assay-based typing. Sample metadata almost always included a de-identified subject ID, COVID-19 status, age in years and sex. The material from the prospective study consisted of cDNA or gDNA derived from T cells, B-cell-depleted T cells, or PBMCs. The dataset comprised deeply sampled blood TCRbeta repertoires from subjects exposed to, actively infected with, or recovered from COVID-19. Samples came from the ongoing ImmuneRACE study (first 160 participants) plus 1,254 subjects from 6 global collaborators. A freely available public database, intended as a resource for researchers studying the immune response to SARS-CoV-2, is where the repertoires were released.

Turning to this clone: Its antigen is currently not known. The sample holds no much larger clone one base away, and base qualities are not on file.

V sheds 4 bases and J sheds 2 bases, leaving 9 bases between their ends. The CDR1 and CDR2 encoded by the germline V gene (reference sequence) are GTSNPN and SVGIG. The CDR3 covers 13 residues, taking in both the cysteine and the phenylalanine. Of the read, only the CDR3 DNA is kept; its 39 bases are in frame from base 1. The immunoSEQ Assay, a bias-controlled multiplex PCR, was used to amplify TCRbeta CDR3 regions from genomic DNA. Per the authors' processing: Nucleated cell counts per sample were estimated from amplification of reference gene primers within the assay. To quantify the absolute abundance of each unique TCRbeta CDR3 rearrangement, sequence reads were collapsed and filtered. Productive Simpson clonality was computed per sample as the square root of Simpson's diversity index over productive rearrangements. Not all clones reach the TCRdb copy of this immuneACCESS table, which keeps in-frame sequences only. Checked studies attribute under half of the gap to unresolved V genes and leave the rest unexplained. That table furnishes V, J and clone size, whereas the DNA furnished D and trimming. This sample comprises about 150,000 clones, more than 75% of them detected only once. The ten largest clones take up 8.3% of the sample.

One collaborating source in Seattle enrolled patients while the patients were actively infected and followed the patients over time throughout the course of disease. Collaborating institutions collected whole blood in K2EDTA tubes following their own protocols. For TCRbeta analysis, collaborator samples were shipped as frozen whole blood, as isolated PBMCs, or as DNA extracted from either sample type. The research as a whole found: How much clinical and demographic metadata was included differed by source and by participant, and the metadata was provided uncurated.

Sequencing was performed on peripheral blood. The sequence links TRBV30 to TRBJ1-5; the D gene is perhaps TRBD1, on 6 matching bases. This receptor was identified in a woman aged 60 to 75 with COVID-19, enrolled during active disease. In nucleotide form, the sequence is TGTGCCTGGAAGGGACAAGGCAATCAGCCCCAGCATTTT. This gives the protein CAWKGQGNQPQHF.